Presented here are 21 T cell receptor beta chains from one specimen sequenced in a study of T cell changes during pregnancy in multiple sclerosis. Profiled with immunoSEQ multiplex PCR; TCRdb holds only in-frame clones, not every one. The sample includes about 60,000 clones, about 90% of them seen just once. The source material was CD4+ T cells from peripheral blood mononuclear cells, sampled in the first trimester of pregnancy. These TCRs come from a female donor with multiple sclerosis, enrolled in a pregnancy study.

This chain uses TRBV6-4 with TRBJ1-6, with D perhaps TRBD1 (5 bases). The V gene's germline CDR1 is MRHNA and CDR2 SNTAGT. The CDR3 covers 19 residues. V was clipped by 1 base and J by 7 bases, with 23 bases between them. The CDR3: CASSDWNPRVEVINSPLHF. In nucleotides, the CDR3 is TGTGCCAGCAGTGACTGGAACCCCAGGGTTGAGGTAATCAATTCACCCCTCCACTTT.

The chain has TRBV29-1 and TRBJ2-1; TRBD1 agrees at 7 bases. The germline V gene has CDR1 SQVTM and CDR2 ANQGSEA. Trimming at V came to 7 bases and at J to 6 bases, leaving 9 bases not matched to a gene. The CDR3 runs to 13 residues. The CDR3 DNA follows: TGCAGCGGGAAGGGACAGCCTGTCAATGAGCAGTTCTTC. Amino acids: CSGKGQPVNEQFF.

This chain links TRBV7-3 with TRBJ2-7; TRBD1 aligns across 9 bases. CDR1 is SGHTA, CDR2 FQGTGA, per germline. The CDR3 is made up of 16 amino acids. Losses at the gene ends were 6 bases for V and 1 base for J; bases not matched to a gene: 10. CDR3 region: CASRFSGTGSSYEQYF. CDR3 nucleotide sequence: TGTGCCAGCAGATTTTCCGGGACAGGGTCATCCTACGAGCAGTACTTC.

The J gene is TRBJ2-1, the V gene TRBV2, with 10 bases that match TRBD2. After removal of 4 bases from V and 4 bases from J, the junction contained 10 bases not matched to a gene. CDR3 size: 17 residues. Germline V gives CDR1 SNHLY, CDR2 FYNNEI. CDR3 coding DNA: TGTGCCAGCAGTGCGGACCCGCGACTAGCGGGTTACAATGAGCAGTTCTTC. This translates into CASSADPRLAGYNEQFF.

This rearrangement joins TRBV5-5 to TRBJ1-1; D is unclear. CDR3 length: 14 residues. CDR1 is SGHKS, CDR2 YYEKEE, per germline (reference sequence). V dropped 4 bases and J dropped 4 bases, with 14 bases sitting between them. The CDR3 DNA follows: TGTGCCAGCAGCCTATGGGAGGGTGGCACTGAAGCTTTCTTT. This encodes CASSLWEGGTEAFF.

The chain links TRBV19 to TRBJ1-1; 8 nucleotides line up with TRBD1. Germline CDR1 reads LNHDA; CDR2 reads SQIVND (reference sequence). CDR3 size: 21 residues. The J segment lost 0 bases and the V segment lost 1 base, leaving 19 bases of the junction unmatched. DNA of the CDR3: TGTGCCAGTAGTATAGTCCCCCCCCATATGACAGGGGATGGTATGAACACTGAAGCTTTCTTT. Its protein product is CASSIVPPHMTGDGMNTEAFF.

J is TRBJ2-7 and V is TRBV15, with D possibly TRBD1 on 5 matching bases. V shed 0 bases and J shed 1 base, with 19 bases lying between them. This CDR3 contains 18 residues. Germline lookup yields CDR1 LNHNV and CDR2 YYDKDF (reference sequence). In nucleotides, the CDR3 is TGTGCCACCAGCAGAGATGTAGGGGCAGACATAGCATCCTACGAGCAGTACTTC. Its protein is CATSRDVGADIASYEQYF. Full variable domain (missing parts from reference TRBV15 and TRBJ2-7): DAMVIQNPRYQVTQFGKPVTLSCSQTLNHNVMYWYQQKSSQAPKLLFHYYDKDFNNEADTPDNFQSRRPNTSFCFLDIRSPGLGDTAMYLCATSRDVGADIASYEQYFGPGTRLTVT.

The chain joins TRBV9 to TRBJ2-6; 7 nucleotides align to TRBD1. The germline CDR1 and CDR2 sequences are SGDLS and YYNGEE. The length of the CDR3 is 16 residues. V dropped 0 bases and J dropped 2; count of bases not matched to a gene: 2. CDR3 sequence: CASSVDRGTGANVLTF. CDR3 sequence (DNA): TGTGCCAGCAGCGTAGACAGGGGAACTGGGGCCAACGTCCTGACTTTC.

The count of this clone is one. V and J are TRBV5-4 and TRBJ2-3; 10 bases align to TRBD2. The CDR3 has 17 amino acids. Germline lookup yields CDR1 SGHNT and CDR2 YYREEE (reference sequence). Unmatched junction bases numbered 9, after V lost 4 bases and J lost 1 base. The CDR3 loop reads CASSELAGPRGTDTQYF. DNA for the CDR3: TGTGCCAGCAGCGAACTAGCGGGGCCCCGGGGCACAGATACGCAGTATTTT.

This rearrangement joins TRBV5-6 to TRBJ1-2; the match to TRBD1 covers 9 bases. Germline values: CDR1 SGHDT, CDR2 YYEEEE. The CDR3 is 14 amino acids. The trim removed 3 bases at V and 4 bases at J, leaving 4 bases unmatched. CDR3 region: CASSWDRAAYGYTF. The CDR3 coding sequence is TGTGCCAGCAGCTGGGACAGGGCGGCCTATGGCTACACCTTC.

This chain connects TRBV30 to TRBJ2-5; 7 bases are a match to TRBD1. The germline CDR1 and CDR2 sequences are GTSNPN and SVGIG (reference sequence). With V trimmed by 8 bases and J by 4 bases, 4 bases remained unmatched. The CDR3 sequence is 11 residues long. The CDR3 loop is CAQGVGETQYF. In nucleotides, the CDR3 is TGTGCCCAGGGGGTGGGAGAGACCCAGTACTTC.

V and J are TRBV11-2 and TRBJ1-1; D unclear. In germline, CDR1 is SGHAT, CDR2 FQNNGV. The CDR3 has 17 amino acids. V was cut by 0 bases and J by 4 bases, with 18 bases left in between. The CDR3: CASSLDIFGGLSTEAFF. The CDR3 DNA reads TGTGCCAGCAGCTTAGATATATTTGGAGGGCTGAGCACTGAAGCTTTCTTT.

The CDR3 here is CASSRDRDRVSSYNSPLHF. The CDR3 DNA follows: TGTGCCAGCTCACGAGACCGGGACAGGGTGAGTTCCTATAATTCACCCCTCCACTTT. This rearrangement joins TRBV18 to TRBJ1-6, with 9 bases that match TRBD1. The V gene's germline CDR1 is KGHSH and CDR2 LQKENI. V trimming: 4 bases; J trimming: 1 base; junction bases outside the gene matches: 11. CDR3 length equals 19 residues.

The chain uses TRBV19 and TRBJ1-4; D might be TRBD1 (5 bases). V was shortened by 7 bases and J by 6 bases, with 12 bases between the two germline ends. CDR1 and CDR2 from the germline V gene are LNHDA and SQIVND (reference sequence). The CDR3 covers 13 residues. CDR3 nucleotides: TGTGCCAGTAAAAGGACAACCTATGAAAAACTGTTTTTT. It codes for CASKRTTYEKLFF.

The chain has TRBV10-3 and TRBJ1-1; D uncertain. This CDR3 region has 14 residues. Trimming left V 4 bases short and J 6 bases short, with 15 bases between. Germline lookup yields CDR1 ENHRY and CDR2 SYGVKD. The CDR3 region is CAISVTGMVAEAFF. The CDR3 nucleotides read TGTGCCATCAGTGTCACGGGGATGGTGGCTGAAGCTTTCTTT.

This clone was counted once. This sequence joins TRBV5-5 and TRBJ2-7, with D unresolved. In germline, CDR1 is SGHKS, CDR2 YYEKEE (reference sequence). The CDR3 runs to 14 residues. V was pared by 4 bases and J by 1 base, with 12 bases between. In nucleotides, the CDR3 is TGTGCCAGCAGCCCAGGAAGTTTTTCCTACGAGCAGTACTTC. This sequence encodes CASSPGSFSYEQYF. Looking up the rest from reference TRBV5-5 and TRBJ2-7 gives the full variable domain: DAGVTQSPTHLIKTRGQQVTLRCSPISGHKSVSWYQQVLGQGPQFIFQYYEKEERGRGNFPDRFSARQFPNYSSELNVNALLLGDSALYLCASSPGSFSYEQYFGPGTRLTVT.

Comments on this clone: Distinct nucleotide sequences in the sample also encode this CDR3. V usage is TRBV18 and J usage is TRBJ2-3; 9 bases match TRBD1. The CDR3 consists of 15 residues. The V segment lost 2 bases and the J segment 1 base; nucleotides outside the gene matches: 1. Germline V gene sequence: CDR1 KGHSH, CDR2 LQKENI. The CDR3 DNA reads as TGTGCCAGCTCACCAAGGACAGGGGGCACAGATACGCAGTATTTT. Encoded protein: CASSPRTGGTDTQYF.

J is TRBJ1-2 and V is TRBV18; maybe TRBD1 (5 bases). V lost 6 bases to trimming and J lost 9 bases, with 17 bases between them. The CDR3 has 13 amino acids. From germline, CDR1 is KGHSH and CDR2 LQKENI. The CDR3 sequence is CASSPGTESSYTF. The CDR3 DNA follows: TGTGCCAGCTCCCCCGGGACTGAGTCGAGCTACACCTTC.

The chain links TRBV5-4 to TRBJ2-3; D is uncertain. V lost 0 bases and J lost 3, with 11 bases in between. In germline, CDR1 is SGHNT, CDR2 YYREEE (reference sequence). There are 15 residues in the CDR3. CDR3 region: CASSLGKAGTDTQYF. CDR3 DNA sequence: TGTGCCAGCAGCTTGGGTAAGGCCGGGACAGATACGCAGTATTTT.

The chain employs TRBV4-2 and TRBJ1-2; the D gene is possibly TRBD1 (5 bases). V shed 1 base and J shed 4 bases, with 13 bases lying between them. CDR3 length equals 15 residues. CDR1 and CDR2 from the germline V gene are LGHNA and YNFKEQ. The CDR3 here is CASSQVDAGIYGYTF. In DNA form, the CDR3 reads TGTGCCAGCAGCCAAGTTGACGCAGGGATCTATGGCTACACCTTC.

This chain uses TRBV6-1 with TRBJ1-6; D remains ambiguous. CDR1 is MNHNS and CDR2 is SASEGT in the germline V gene. Trimming stripped 10 bases from V and 7 bases from J, with 17 bases between. This CDR3 spans 14 amino acids. The CDR3 region has the DNA TGTGCCACCGAGGGTTGGGTTAGCAATTCACCCCTCCACTTT. Its translation is CATEGWVSNSPLHF.